Shown below are 25 T cell receptor beta chains from a single sample sequenced in a study of T cells in Graves' hyperthyroidism and ophthalmopathy. Researchers amplified the TCR beta CDR3 regions from RNA transcripts. RT-PCR in the first round (using the HTBI primer set) targeted the TCR CDR3. TCRdb reprocessed the multiplex PCR reads with MiXCR, giving one entry per CDR3 protein. Among about 610,000 distinct CDR3 sequences listed, roughly 14% were seen once. Sequencing input: blood. Source of these receptors: a woman aged 40 to 49 with Graves' ophthalmopathy.

This clonotype was counted at least ten times. The CDR3 reads CASSSGQGSEAFF. The CDR3 DNA reads as TGTGCCAGCAGTTCCGGGCAGGGCTCTGAAGCTTTCTTT. The rearrangement uses TRBV12-3 or TRBV12-4 and TRBJ1-1; TRBD1 is a possible D gene (5 bases). V was clipped by 4 bases and J by 6 bases, with 12 bases between them. The CDR3 covers 13 residues.

V and J are TRBV11-2 and TRBJ1-3; D is unclear. V lost 4 bases to trimming and J lost 5 bases, with 18 bases between them. From germline, CDR1 is SGHAT and CDR2 FQNNGV. The CDR3 consists of 16 residues. The CDR3 bases are TGTGCCAGCAGCTCCGGACGCCTTCGTACTAGAAACACCATATATTTT. It translates to CASSSGRLRTRNTIYF.

This clonotype was seen at least ten times. The chain combines TRBV28 with TRBJ2-7; 7 bases match TRBD1. This CDR3 is 14 amino acids long. The germline V gene encodes CDR1 MDHEN and CDR2 SYDVKM. The ends lost 5 bases at V and 2 bases at J; junction bases unmatched: 6. The CDR3 DNA reads as TGTGCCAGCAGTGGATACAGGGGAGCCTACGAGCAGTACTTC. This gives the protein CASSGYRGAYEQYF.

In this sample, this clonotype turned up many times. The V gene is TRBV11-1, the J gene TRBJ2-7; possibly TRBD1 for D (5 bases). The CDR3 is 13 amino acids. Germline lookup yields CDR1 SGHAT and CDR2 FQDESV (reference sequence). Deletions cut 11 bases from V and 5 bases from J, with 19 bases between. CDR3 residues: CASRARVGNEQYF. The DNA of the CDR3 is TGTGCCTCAAGAGCCAGGGTCGGTAACGAGCAGTACTTC.

This clonotype has ten or more counts. The chain is built from TRBV28 and TRBJ2-7, with D possibly being TRBD1 (6 bases). The germline V gene encodes CDR1 MDHEN and CDR2 SYDVKM. The CDR3 is made up of 13 amino acids. Trimming stripped 8 bases from V and 2 bases from J, with 13 bases between. The CDR3 protein is CASCRDTAYEQYF. The CDR3 region has the DNA TGTGCCAGCTGTCGGGACACCGCCTACGAGCAGTACTTC.

The chain joins TRBV7-2 to TRBJ1-5; the D gene is possibly TRBD1 (5 bases). V lost 5 bases and J lost 11, with 19 bases in between. Germline loops: CDR1 SGHTA, CDR2 FQGNSA. The CDR3 consists of 14 residues. CDR3 DNA: TGTGCCAGCAGCCCCCGTCGGGACGGCTCGGCCCAGCATTTT. It specifies CASSPRRDGSAQHF.

There are many counts of this clonotype. The chain couples TRBV6-2 or TRBV6-3 to TRBJ2-1; TRBD2 matches 13 bases. The ends lost 2 bases at V and 9 bases at J; junction bases unmatched: 4. This CDR3 region has 15 residues. Germline assignment: CDR1 MNHEY and CDR2 SVGEGT. The CDR3 is CASSYLGLAGAEQFF. The CDR3, as DNA: TGTGCCAGCAGTTACCTCGGACTAGCGGGAGCTGAGCAGTTCTTC.

In this sample, this clonotype turned up a few times. The chain carries TRBV28 and TRBJ2-5; D is ambiguous. This CDR3 region has 14 residues. Deletions cut 3 bases from V and 5 bases from J, with 13 bases between. In germline, CDR1 is MDHEN, CDR2 SYDVKM. The CDR3 DNA sequence: TGTGCCAGCAGTTTGGAGCTGGCGACCGAGACCCAGTACTTC. Its protein product is CASSLELATETQYF.

This clonotype has only a few counts. The rearrangement joins TRBV20-1 to TRBJ2-7; 13 bases map to TRBD2. Germline CDR1 and CDR2: DFQATT and SNEGSKA (reference sequence). J gave up 2 bases and V 2 bases, and 9 bases lay outside the gene matches. The CDR3 loop spans 17 amino acids. The CDR3 is CSARLPRTSGGPYEQYF. In DNA, the CDR3 is TGCAGTGCTAGACTTCCCCGGACTAGCGGGGGACCCTACGAGCAGTACTTC.

This clonotype was detected ten times or more. The genes are TRBV6-5 and TRBJ2-7; tentatively, D is TRBD2 (6 bases). V dropped 2 bases and J dropped 3 bases, with 8 bases sitting between them. Germline V lookup: CDR1 MNHEY, CDR2 SVGAGI. This CDR3 comprises 13 residues. CDR3 DNA sequence: TGTGCCAGCAGTTACGGGCGGGACTACGAGCAGTACTTC. It specifies CASSYGRDYEQYF.

The chain has TRBV7-9 and TRBJ2-7; tentatively, D is TRBD1 (5 bases). The CDR3 sequence is 14 residues long. Germline V gene lookup returns CDR1 SEHNR and CDR2 FQNEAQ (reference sequence). V was pared by 8 bases and J by 3 bases, with 17 bases between. The CDR3 sequence is CASAYQGVGYEQYF. The CDR3 coding sequence is TGTGCCAGCGCTTACCAAGGGGTGGGCTACGAGCAGTACTTC.

At least ten counts were recorded for this clonotype. The chain is built from TRBV6-1 and TRBJ1-1, with D possibly TRBD1 on 5 matching bases. Looked up from germline, CDR1 is MNHNS and CDR2 is SASEGT. Trimming cost V 6 bases and J 1 base, with 12 bases left between them. The CDR3 runs 14 residues. The CDR3 coding sequence is TGTGCCAGCAGACAGATGACAGCGAACACTGAAGCTTTCTTT. It encodes CASRQMTANTEAFF.

This clonotype was observed many times. The gene calls are TRBV20-1 and TRBJ2-7; TRBD2 agrees at 8 bases. Per the germline V gene, CDR1 is DFQATT and CDR2 is SNEGSKA (reference sequence). V trimming: 1 base; J trimming: 5 bases; junction bases outside the gene matches: 7. The CDR3 is 14 amino acids. As DNA, the CDR3 is TGCAGTGCTAGAGCAGCGGGAGTTTTCGACGAGCAGTACTTC. It encodes CSARAAGVFDEQYF.

This clonotype has only a few counts. The chain combines TRBV5-1 with TRBJ2-7; 8 nucleotides align to TRBD2. Germline-derived CDR1 and CDR2 are SGHRS and YFSETQ. Trimming removed 4 bases from V and 0 bases from J; junction bases left unmatched: 9. The CDR3 runs to 16 residues. DNA of the CDR3: TGCGCCAGCAGCCAAAAAGCGGGAGTATCCTCCTACGAGCAGTACTTC. Residues: CASSQKAGVSSYEQYF. Together with reference TRBV5-1 and TRBJ2-7, the CDR3 gives the full variable domain: KAGVTQTPRYLIKTRGQQVTLSCSPISGHRSVSWYQQTPGQGLQFLFEYFSETQRNKGNFPGRFSGRQFSNSRSEMNVSTLELGDSALYLCASSQKAGVSSYEQYFGPGTRLTVT.

The rearrangement uses TRBV6-1 and TRBJ2-7; the match to TRBD2 covers 12 bases. With 7 bases clipped from V and 2 bases from J, the junction kept 9 bases outside the gene matches. This CDR3 has 16 residues. CDR1 and CDR2 (germline): MNHNS, SASEGT. The CDR3 nucleotides read TGTGCCAGCACCTGGACTAGCGGGACTCGTGCCTACGAGCAGTACTTC. This sequence encodes CASTWTSGTRAYEQYF.

The table lists this clonotype with a few counts. J is TRBJ2-2 and V is TRBV5-1; no clear D gene. The CDR3 runs 17 residues. With 0 bases removed from V and 0 bases from J, the gap between germline ends came to 12 bases. Per the germline V gene, CDR1 is SGHRS and CDR2 is YFSETQ. CDR3 nucleotide sequence: TGCGCCAGCAGCTTGGCCAGCGACGGCGCGAACACCGGGGAGCTGTTTTTT. Encoded protein: CASSLASDGANTGELFF.

This clonotype has a count of ten or more. The chain recombines TRBV9 with TRBJ2-2; a possible D gene is TRBD1 (6 bases). The CDR3 covers 18 residues. The V end lost 3 bases, the J end lost 1 base, and 19 bases lay between the germline ends. Germline CDR1 SGDLS, CDR2 YYNGEE. The CDR3 nucleotides are TGTGCCAGCAGCGAGAACAGGGACGACCTTAGGAACACCGGGGAGCTGTTTTTT. It specifies CASSENRDDLRNTGELFF.

This clonotype was counted at least ten times. The chain joins TRBV30 to TRBJ1-1; TRBD1 might be the D (5 bases). The V and J ends lost 5 bases and 6 bases respectively, with 10 bases between them. There are 11 residues in the CDR3. Germline V gene lookup returns CDR1 GTSNPN and CDR2 SVGIG (reference sequence). The CDR3 region is CAWWTWSEAFF. DNA of the CDR3: TGTGCCTGGTGGACATGGTCTGAAGCTTTCTTT.

Ten or more counts support this clonotype. J is TRBJ1-1 and V is TRBV11-1, with D unclear. The CDR3 runs 17 residues. V lost 5 bases to trimming and J lost 3 bases, with 22 bases between them. CDR1 is SGHAT and CDR2 is FQDESV in the germline V gene (reference sequence). CDR3 in amino acids: CASSPQTEGLGDTEAFF. CDR3 in DNA: TGTGCCAGCAGCCCCCAAACGGAGGGTCTTGGGGACACTGAAGCTTTCTTT.

This clonotype appeared many times. The chain links TRBV10-3 to TRBJ1-1, with TRBD1 matching 10 bases. The CDR3 contains 12 residues. Trimming at V came to 4 bases and at J to 10 bases, leaving 3 bases not matched to a gene. Germline CDR1 reads ENHRY; CDR2 reads SYGVKD. CDR3 DNA sequence: TGTGCCATCAGTGGACAGGGGGCGGCAGCTTTCTTT. Its translation: CAISGQGAAAFF.

The V and J genes are TRBV6-1 and TRBJ1-2; D is perhaps TRBD1 (5 bases). Trimming removed 6 bases at V and 3 bases at J, with 14 bases between. This CDR3 spans 14 amino acids. CDR1 is MNHNS, CDR2 SASEGT, per germline. CDR3 in amino acids: CASSSYSTDYGYTF. CDR3 nucleotide sequence: TGTGCCAGCAGCAGTTATTCGACAGACTATGGCTACACCTTC.

This clonotype has at least ten counts. Written as DNA, the CDR3 is TGCAGTGCTTTAGCGGGAGGGCTTGGCGAGCAGTACTTC. Its translation is CSALAGGLGEQYF. The V and J genes are TRBV20-1 and TRBJ2-7; TRBD2 matches 11 bases. Trimming took 5 bases from V and 6 from J; bases not matched to a gene: 6. Germline CDR1 and CDR2: DFQATT and SNEGSKA (reference sequence). This CDR3 spans 13 amino acids.

This clonotype was found many times. J is TRBJ2-5 and V is TRBV6-5; tentatively, D is TRBD2 (5 bases). The CDR3 consists of 14 residues. The V gene's germline CDR1 is MNHEY and CDR2 SVGAGI. V was clipped by 2 bases and J by 5 bases, with 12 bases between them. The chain's CDR3 is CASSYRRGLETQYF. The DNA of the CDR3 is TGTGCCAGCAGTTACCGCCGGGGTCTGGAGACCCAGTACTTC.

This clonotype has at least ten counts. The CDR3 nucleotides read TGTGCCAGCAGTCCGATTCTCGGGAGGCCTGCAACAGATACGCAGTATTTT. Encoded protein: CASSPILGRPATDTQYF. This chain uses TRBV28 with TRBJ2-3; the match to TRBD2 covers 7 bases. Germline loops: CDR1 MDHEN, CDR2 SYDVKM. The V and J ends lost 5 bases and 3 bases, in that order; junction bases with no gene match: 14. The CDR3 runs to 17 residues. The variable domain in full, with the rest retrieved from reference TRBV28 and TRBJ2-3, is DVKVTQSSRYLVKRTGEKVFLECVQDMDHENMFWYRQDPGLGLRLIYFSYDVKMKEKGDIPEGYSVSREKKERFSLILESASTNQTSMYLCASSPILGRPATDTQYFGPGTRLTVL.

This rearrangement joins TRBV6-5 to TRBJ1-6; D perhaps matches TRBD1 (5 bases). Between the trimmed V and J ends, which lost 4 bases and 7 bases, there was a span of 11 bases. Germline loops: CDR1 MNHEY, CDR2 SVGAGI. The CDR3 spans 14 residues. CDR3 sequence: CASSFTGTNSPLHF. In DNA, the CDR3 is TGTGCCAGCAGTTTTACAGGAACCAATTCACCCCTCCACTTT.